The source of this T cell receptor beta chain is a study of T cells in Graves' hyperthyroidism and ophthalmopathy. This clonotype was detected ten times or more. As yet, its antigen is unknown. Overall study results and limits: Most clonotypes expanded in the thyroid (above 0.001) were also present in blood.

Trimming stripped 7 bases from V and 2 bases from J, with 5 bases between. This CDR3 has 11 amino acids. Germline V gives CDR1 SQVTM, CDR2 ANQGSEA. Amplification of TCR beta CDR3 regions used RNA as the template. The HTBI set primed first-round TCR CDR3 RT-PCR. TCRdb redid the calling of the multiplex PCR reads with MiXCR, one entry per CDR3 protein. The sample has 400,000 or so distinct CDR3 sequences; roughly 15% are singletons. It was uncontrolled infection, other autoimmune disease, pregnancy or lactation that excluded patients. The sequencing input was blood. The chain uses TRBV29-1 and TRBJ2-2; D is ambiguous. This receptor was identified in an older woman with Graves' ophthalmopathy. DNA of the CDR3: TGCAGCGGCGGAAACACCGGGGAGCTGTTTTTT. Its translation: CSGGNTGELFF.